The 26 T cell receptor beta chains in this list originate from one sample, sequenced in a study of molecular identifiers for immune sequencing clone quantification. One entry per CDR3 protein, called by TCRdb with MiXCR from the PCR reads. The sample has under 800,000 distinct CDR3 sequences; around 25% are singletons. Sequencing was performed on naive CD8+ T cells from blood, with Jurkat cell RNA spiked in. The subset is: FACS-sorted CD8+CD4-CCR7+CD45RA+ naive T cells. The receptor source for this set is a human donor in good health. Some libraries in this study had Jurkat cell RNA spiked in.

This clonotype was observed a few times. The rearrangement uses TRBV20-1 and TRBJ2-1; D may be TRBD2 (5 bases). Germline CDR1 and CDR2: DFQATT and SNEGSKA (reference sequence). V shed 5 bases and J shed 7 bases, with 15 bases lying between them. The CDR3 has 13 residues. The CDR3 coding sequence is TGCAGTGCTCCGACCCATATAGCGAATGAGCAGTTCTTC. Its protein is CSAPTHIANEQFF.

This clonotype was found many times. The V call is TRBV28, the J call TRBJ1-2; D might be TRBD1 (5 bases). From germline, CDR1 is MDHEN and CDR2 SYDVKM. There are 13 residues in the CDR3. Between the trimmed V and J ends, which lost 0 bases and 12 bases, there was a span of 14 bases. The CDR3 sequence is CASSLWSGLEHTF. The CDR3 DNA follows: TGTGCCAGCAGTTTATGGTCAGGGTTAGAACACACCTTC.

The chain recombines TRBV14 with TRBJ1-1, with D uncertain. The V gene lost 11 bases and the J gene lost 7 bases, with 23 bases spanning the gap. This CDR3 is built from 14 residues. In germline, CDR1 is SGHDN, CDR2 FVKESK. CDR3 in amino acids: CARRQVTRAREAFF. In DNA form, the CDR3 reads TGTGCCCGCCGCCAGGTTACAAGGGCCCGTGAAGCTTTCTTT.

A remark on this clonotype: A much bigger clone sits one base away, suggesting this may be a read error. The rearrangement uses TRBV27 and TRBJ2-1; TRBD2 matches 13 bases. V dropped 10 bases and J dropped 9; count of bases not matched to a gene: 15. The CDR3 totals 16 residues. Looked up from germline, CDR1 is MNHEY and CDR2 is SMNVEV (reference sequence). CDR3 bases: TGTGCCAACAGCCACCTACTAGCGGGAGGGCCGCCTGAGCAGTTCTTC. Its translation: CANSHLLAGGPPEQFF.

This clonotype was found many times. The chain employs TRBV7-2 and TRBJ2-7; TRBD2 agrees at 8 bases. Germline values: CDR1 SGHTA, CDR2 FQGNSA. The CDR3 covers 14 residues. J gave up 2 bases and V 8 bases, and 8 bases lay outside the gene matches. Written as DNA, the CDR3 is TGTGCCAGCCAAGAGATAGCGGGGACCTACGAGCAGTACTTC. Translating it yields CASQEIAGTYEQYF.

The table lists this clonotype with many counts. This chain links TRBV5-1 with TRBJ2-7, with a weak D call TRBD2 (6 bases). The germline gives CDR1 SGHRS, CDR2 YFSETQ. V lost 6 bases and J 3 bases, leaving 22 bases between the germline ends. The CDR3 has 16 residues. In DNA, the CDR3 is TGCGCCAGCACCCCGTCCGATGGAGGGGCGGTCTACGAGCAGTACTTC. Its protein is CASTPSDGGAVYEQYF.

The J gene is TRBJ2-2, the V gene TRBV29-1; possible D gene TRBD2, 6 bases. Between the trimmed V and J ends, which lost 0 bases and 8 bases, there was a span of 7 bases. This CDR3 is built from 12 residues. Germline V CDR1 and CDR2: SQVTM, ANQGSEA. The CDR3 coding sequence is TGCAGCGTTGAAGATCGGGGGGGGGAGCTGTTTTTT. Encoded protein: CSVEDRGGELFF.

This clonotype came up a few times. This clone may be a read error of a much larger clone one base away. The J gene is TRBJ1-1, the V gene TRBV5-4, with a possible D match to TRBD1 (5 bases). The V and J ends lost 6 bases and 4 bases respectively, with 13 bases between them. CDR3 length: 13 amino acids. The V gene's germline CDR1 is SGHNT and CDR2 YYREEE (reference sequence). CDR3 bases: TGTGCCAGCACCCCGTCAGGGTCCACTGAAGCTTTCTTT. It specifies CASTPSGSTEAFF.

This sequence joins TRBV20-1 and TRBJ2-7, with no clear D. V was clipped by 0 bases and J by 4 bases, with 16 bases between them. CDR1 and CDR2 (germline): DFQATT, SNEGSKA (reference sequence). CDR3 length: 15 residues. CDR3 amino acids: CSARDNTRTFYEQYF. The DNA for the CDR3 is TGCAGTGCTAGAGATAATACACGGACGTTTTACGAGCAGTACTTC.

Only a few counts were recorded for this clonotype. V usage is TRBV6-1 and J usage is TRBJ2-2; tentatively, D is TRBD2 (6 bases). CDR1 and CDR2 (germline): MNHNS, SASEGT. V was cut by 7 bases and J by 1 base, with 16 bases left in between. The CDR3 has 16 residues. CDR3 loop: CASTWEVNKNTGELFF. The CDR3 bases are TGTGCCAGCACCTGGGAGGTGAACAAGAACACCGGGGAGCTGTTTTTT.

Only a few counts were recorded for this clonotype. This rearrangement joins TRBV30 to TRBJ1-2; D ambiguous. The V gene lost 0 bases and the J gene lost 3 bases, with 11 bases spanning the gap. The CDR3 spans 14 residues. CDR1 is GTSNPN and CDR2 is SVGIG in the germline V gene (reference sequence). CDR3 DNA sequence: TGTGCCTGGAGTGTAATACAATCGGACTATGGCTACACCTTC. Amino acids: CAWSVIQSDYGYTF.

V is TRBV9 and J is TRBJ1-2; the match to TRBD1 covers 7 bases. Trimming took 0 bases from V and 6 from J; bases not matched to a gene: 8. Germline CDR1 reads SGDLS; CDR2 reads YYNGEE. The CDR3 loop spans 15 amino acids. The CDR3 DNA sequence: TGTGCCAGCAGCGTAGTAGAAGGGGGCGCGGATGGCTACACCTTC. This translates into CASSVVEGGADGYTF.

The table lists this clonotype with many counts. CDR3 sequence reads: CSAKDREAYSNQPQHF. The CDR3 nucleotides are TGCAGTGCTAAGGACAGGGAAGCGTATAGCAATCAGCCCCAGCATTTT. This chain connects TRBV20-1 to TRBJ1-5; 8 positions match TRBD1. The CDR3 totals 16 residues. V trimming: 4 bases; J trimming: 0 bases; junction bases outside the gene matches: 8. Germline V gene data show CDR1 as DFQATT and CDR2 as SNEGSKA (reference sequence).

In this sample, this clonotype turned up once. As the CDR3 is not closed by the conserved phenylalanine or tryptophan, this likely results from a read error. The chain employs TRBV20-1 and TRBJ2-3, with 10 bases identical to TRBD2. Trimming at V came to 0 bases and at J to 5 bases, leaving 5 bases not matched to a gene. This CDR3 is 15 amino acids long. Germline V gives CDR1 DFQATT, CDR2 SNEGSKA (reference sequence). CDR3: CSARDRSGRVDTQYS. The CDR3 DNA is TGCAGTGCTAGAGATAGGAGCGGGAGGGTAGATACGCAGTATTCT.

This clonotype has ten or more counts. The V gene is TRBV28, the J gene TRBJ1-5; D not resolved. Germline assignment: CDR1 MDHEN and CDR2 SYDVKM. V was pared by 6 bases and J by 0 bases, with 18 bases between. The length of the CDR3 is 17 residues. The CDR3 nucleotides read TGTGCCAGCAGCCCCCTACCAGGCCCTTATAGCAATCAGCCCCAGCATTTT. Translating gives CASSPLPGPYSNQPQHF. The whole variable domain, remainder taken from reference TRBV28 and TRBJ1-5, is DVKVTQSSRYLVKRTGEKVFLECVQDMDHENMFWYRQDPGLGLRLIYFSYDVKMKEKGDIPEGYSVSREKKERFSLILESASTNQTSMYLCASSPLPGPYSNQPQHFGDGTRLSIL.

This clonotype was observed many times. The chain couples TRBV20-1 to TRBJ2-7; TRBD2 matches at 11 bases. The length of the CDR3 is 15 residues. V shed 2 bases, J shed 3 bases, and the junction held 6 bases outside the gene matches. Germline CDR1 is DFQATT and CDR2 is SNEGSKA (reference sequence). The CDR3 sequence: CSARLSGTSGYEQYF. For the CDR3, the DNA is TGCAGTGCTAGATTGTCCGGGACTAGCGGCTACGAGCAGTACTTC.

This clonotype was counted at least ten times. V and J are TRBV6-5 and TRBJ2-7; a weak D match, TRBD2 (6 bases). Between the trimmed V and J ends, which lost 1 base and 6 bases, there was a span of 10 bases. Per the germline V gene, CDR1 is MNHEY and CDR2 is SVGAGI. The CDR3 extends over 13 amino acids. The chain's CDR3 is CASSYFAGPEQYF. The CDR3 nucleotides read TGTGCCAGCAGTTACTTCGCGGGGCCCGAGCAGTACTTC.

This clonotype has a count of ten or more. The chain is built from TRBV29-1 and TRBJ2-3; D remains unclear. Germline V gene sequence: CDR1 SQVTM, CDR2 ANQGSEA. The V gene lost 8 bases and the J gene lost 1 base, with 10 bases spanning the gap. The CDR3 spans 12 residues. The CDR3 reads CSQRRGTDTQYF. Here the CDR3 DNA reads TGCAGCCAGCGTAGGGGCACAGATACGCAGTATTTT.

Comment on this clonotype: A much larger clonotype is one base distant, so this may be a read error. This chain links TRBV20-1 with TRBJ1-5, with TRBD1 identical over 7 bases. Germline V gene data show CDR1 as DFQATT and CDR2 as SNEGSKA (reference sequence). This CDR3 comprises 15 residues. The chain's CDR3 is CSARGPDRDNQPQRF. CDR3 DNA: TGCAGTGCTAGGGGACCCGACAGGGACAATCAGCCCCAGCGTTTT.

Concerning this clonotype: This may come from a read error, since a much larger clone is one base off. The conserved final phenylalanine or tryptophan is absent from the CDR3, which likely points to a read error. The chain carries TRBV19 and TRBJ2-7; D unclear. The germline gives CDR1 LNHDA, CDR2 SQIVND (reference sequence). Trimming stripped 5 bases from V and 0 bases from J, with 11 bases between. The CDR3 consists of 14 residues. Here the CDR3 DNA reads TGTGCCAGTAGTCAGGCGGCTAGCTCCTACGAGCAGTACCTC. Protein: CASSQAASSYEQYL.

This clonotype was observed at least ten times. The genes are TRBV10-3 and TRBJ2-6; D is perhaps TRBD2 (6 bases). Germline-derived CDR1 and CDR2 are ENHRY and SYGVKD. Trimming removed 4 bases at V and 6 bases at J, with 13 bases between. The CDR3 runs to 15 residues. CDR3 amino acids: CAISVGDSSANVLTF. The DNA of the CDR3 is TGTGCCATCAGTGTGGGGGACTCCTCGGCCAACGTCCTGACTTTC.

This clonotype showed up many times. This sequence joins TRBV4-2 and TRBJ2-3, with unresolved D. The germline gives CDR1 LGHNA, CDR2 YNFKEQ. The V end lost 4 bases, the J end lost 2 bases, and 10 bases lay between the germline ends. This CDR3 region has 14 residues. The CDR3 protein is CASSPVLFTDTQYF. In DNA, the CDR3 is TGTGCCAGCAGCCCGGTCCTATTCACAGATACGCAGTATTTT.

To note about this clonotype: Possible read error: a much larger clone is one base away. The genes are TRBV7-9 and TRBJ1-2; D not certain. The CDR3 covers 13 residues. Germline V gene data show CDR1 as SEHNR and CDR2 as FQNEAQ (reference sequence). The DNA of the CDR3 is TGTGCCAGCGGCTTAGCCAGTAACTATGGCTACACCTTC. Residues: CASGLASNYGYTF.

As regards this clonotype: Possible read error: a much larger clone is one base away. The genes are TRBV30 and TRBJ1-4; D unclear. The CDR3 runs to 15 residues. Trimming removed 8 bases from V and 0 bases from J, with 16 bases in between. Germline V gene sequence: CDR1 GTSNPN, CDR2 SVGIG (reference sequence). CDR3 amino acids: CALHRNSATNEKLFF. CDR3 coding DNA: TGTGCCCTCCATCGGAACTCAGCAACTAATGAAAAACTGTTTTTT.

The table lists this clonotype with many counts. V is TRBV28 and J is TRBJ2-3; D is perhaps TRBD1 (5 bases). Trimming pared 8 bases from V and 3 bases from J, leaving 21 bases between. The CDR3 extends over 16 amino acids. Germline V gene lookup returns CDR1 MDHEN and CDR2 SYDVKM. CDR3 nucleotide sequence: TGTGCCAGCGGGGCGGACCATATCCGGATGACAGATACGCAGTATTTT. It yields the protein CASGADHIRMTDTQYF.

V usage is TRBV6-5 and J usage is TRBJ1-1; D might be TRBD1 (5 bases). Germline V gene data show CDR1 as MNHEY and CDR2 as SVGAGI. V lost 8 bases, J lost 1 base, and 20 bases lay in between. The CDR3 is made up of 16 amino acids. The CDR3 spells CASSIGSLRGNTEAFF. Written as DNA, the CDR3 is TGTGCCAGCTCGATCGGCTCCCTAAGGGGGAACACTGAAGCTTTCTTT.